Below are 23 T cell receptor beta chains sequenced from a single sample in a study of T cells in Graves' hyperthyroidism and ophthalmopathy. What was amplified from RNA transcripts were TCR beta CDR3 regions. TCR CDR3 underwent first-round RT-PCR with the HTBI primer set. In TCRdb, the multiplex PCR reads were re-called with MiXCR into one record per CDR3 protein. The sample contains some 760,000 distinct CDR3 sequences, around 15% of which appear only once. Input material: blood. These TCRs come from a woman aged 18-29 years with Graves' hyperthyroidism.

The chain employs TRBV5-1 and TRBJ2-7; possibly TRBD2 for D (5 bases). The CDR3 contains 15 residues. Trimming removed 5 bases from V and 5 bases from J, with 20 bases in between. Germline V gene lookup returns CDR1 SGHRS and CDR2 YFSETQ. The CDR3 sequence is CASRDSSRRINEQYF. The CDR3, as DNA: TGCGCCAGCAGAGACTCTAGCAGGAGGATCAACGAGCAGTACTTC.

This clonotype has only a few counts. CDR3 sequence (DNA): TGTGCCTGGAGTTCAACAGGGGCCCTCCACACCTTC. Amino acid sequence: CAWSSTGALHTF. V usage is TRBV30 and J usage is TRBJ1-2, with TRBD1 matching 7 bases. Germline CDR1 and CDR2: GTSNPN and SVGIG (reference sequence). The CDR3 is made up of 12 amino acids. V shed 2 bases and J 12 bases; nucleotides not matched to a gene: 9.

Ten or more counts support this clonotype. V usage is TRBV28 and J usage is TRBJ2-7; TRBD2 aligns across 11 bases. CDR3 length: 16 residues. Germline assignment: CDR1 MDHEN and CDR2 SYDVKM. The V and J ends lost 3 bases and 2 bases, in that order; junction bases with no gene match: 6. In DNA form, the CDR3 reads TGTGCCAGCAGTTTGGGGACTAGCGGTAACACCTACGAGCAGTACTTC. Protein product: CASSLGTSGNTYEQYF.

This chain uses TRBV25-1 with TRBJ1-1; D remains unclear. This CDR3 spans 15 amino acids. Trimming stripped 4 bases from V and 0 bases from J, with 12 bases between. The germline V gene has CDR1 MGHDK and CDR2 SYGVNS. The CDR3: CASSGGGRLNTEAFF. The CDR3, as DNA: TGTGCCAGCAGTGGTGGAGGCAGGCTGAACACTGAAGCTTTCTTT. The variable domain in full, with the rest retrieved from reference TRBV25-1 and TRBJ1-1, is EADIYQTPRYLVIGTGKKITLECSQTMGHDKMYWYQQDPGMELHLIHYSYGVNSTEKGDLSSESTVSRIRTEHFPLTLESARPSHTSQYLCASSGGGRLNTEAFFGQGTRLTVV.

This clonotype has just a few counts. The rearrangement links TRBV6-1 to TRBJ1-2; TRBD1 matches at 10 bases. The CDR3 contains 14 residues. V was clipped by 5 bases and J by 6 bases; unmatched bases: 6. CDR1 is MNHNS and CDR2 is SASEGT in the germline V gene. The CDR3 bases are TGTGCCAGCAGTTATTTGGACAGGGGGGATGGCTACACCTTC. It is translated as CASSYLDRGDGYTF.

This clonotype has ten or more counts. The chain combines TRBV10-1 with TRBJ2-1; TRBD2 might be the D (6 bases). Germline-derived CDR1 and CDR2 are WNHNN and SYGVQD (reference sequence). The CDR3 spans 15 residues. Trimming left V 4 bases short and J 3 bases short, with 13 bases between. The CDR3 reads CASSGNSGFYNEQFF. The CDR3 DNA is TGCGCCAGCAGTGGGAATAGCGGTTTCTACAATGAGCAGTTCTTC.

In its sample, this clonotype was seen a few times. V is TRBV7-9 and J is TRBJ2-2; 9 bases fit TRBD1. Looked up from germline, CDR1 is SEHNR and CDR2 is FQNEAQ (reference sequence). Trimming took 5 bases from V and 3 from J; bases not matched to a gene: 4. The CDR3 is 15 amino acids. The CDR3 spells CASSMWTGDTGELFF. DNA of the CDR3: TGTGCCAGCAGCATGTGGACAGGGGACACCGGGGAGCTGTTTTTT.

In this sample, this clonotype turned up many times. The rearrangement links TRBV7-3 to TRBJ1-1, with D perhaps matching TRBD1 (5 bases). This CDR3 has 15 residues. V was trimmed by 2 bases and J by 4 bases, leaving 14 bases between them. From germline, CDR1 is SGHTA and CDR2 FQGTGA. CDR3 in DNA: TGTGCCAGCAGCTTAGTGGCAGGGTCGGGCACTGAAGCTTTCTTT. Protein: CASSLVAGSGTEAFF.

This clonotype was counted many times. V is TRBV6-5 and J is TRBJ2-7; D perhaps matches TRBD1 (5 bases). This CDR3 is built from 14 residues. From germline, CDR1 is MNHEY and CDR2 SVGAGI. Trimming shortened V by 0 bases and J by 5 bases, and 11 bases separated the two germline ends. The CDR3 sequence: CASSYSIPRDEQYF. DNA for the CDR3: TGTGCCAGCAGTTACTCTATCCCCAGGGACGAGCAGTACTTC.

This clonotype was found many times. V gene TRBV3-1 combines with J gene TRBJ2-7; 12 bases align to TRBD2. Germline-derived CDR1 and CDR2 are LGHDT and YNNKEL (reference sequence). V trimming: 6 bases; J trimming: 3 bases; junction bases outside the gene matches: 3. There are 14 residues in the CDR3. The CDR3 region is CASRSTSGSYEQYF. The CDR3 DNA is TGTGCCAGCAGGTCGACTAGCGGGAGCTACGAGCAGTACTTC.

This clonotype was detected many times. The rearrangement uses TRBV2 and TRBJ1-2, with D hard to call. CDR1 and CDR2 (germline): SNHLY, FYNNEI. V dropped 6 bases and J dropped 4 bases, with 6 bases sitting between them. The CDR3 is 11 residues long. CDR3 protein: CASRATYGYTF. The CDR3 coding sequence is TGTGCCAGCAGAGCGACCTATGGCTACACCTTC.

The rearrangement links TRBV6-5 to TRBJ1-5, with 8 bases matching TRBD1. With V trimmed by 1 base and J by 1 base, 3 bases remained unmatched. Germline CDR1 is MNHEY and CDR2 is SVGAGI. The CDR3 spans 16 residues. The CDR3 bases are TGTGCCAGCAGTTACTTGACAGGGGTGAGCAATCAGCCCCAGCATTTT. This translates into CASSYLTGVSNQPQHF.

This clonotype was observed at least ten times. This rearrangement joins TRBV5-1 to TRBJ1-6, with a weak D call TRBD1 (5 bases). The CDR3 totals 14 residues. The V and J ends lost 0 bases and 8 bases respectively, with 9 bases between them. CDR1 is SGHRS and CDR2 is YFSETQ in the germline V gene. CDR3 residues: CASSLGGVHSPLHF. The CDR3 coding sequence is TGCGCCAGCAGCTTGGGAGGGGTCCATTCACCCCTCCACTTT. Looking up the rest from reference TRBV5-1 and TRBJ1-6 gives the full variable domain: KAGVTQTPRYLIKTRGQQVTLSCSPISGHRSVSWYQQTPGQGLQFLFEYFSETQRNKGNFPGRFSGRQFSNSRSEMNVSTLELGDSALYLCASSLGGVHSPLHFGNGTRLTVT.

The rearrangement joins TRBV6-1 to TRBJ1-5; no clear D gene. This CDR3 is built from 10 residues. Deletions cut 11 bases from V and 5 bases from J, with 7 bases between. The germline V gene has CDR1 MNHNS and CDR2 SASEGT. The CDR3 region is CAVGYQPQHF. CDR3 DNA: TGTGCCGTTGGTTATCAGCCCCAGCATTTT.

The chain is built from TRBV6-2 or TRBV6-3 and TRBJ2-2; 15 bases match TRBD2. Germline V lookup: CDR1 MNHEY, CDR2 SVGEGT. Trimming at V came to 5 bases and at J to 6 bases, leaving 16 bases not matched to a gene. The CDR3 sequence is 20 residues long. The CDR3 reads CASSLGALAGLAGGPGELFF. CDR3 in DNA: TGTGCCAGCAGTCTCGGGGCCCTTGCGGGACTAGCGGGAGGTCCCGGGGAGCTGTTTTTT.

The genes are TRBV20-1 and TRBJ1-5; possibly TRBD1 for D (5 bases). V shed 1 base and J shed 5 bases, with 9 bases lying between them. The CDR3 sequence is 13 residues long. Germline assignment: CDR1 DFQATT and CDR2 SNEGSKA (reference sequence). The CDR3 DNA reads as TGCAGTGCTAGAGTGGCGGGGGATCAGCCCCAGCATTTT. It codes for CSARVAGDQPQHF.

In DNA form, the CDR3 reads TGTGCCACCCCGGGACCCAATCAGCCCCAGCATTTT. Protein sequence: CATPGPNQPQHF. The V call is TRBV6-1, the J call TRBJ1-5, with D possibly being TRBD1 (5 bases). Germline CDR1 and CDR2: MNHNS and SASEGT. Deletions cut 10 bases from V and 3 bases from J, with 10 bases between. This CDR3 contains 12 residues.

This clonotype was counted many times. DNA for the CDR3: TGTGCCAGCAGCTTATTCGGGACAGGGAAGGAAGGGCCCCAGCATTTT. It codes for CASSLFGTGKEGPQHF. The V and J genes are TRBV11-2 and TRBJ1-5, with TRBD1 matching over 9 bases. V shed 2 bases, J shed 9 bases, and the junction held 11 bases outside the gene matches. CDR3 length equals 16 residues. The germline CDR1 and CDR2 sequences are SGHAT and FQNNGV.

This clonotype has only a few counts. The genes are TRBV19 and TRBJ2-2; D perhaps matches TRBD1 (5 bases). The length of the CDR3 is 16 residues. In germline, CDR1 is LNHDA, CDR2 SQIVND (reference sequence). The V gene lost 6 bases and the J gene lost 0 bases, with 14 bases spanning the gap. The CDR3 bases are TGTGCCAGTAGCCACCCGGACACACCGAACACCGGGGAGCTGTTTTTT. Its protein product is CASSHPDTPNTGELFF.

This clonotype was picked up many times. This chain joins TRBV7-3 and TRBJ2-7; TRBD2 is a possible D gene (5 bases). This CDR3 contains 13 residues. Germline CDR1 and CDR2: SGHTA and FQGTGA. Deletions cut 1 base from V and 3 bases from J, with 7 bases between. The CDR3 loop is CASSLNEGYEQYF. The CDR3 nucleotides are TGTGCCAGCAGCTTAAATGAGGGCTACGAGCAGTACTTC.

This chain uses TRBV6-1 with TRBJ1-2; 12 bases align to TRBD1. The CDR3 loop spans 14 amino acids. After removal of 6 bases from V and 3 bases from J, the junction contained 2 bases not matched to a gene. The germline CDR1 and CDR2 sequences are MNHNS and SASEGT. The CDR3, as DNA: TGTGCCAGCAGGGGACAGGGGGCCTACTATGGCTACACCTTC. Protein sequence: CASRGQGAYYGYTF.

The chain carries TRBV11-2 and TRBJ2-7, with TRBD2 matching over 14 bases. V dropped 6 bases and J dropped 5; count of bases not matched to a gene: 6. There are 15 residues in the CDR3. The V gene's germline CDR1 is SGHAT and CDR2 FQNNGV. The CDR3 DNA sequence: TGTGCCAGCAGAACCGGGACTAGCGGGAGCCACGAGCAGTACTTC. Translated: CASRTGTSGSHEQYF.

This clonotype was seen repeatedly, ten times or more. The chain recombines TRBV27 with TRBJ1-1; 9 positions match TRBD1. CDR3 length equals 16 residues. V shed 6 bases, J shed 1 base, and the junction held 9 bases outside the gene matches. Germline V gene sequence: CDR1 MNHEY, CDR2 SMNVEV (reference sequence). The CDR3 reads CASRDQQGAWNTEAFF. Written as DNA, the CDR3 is TGTGCCAGCAGGGACCAACAGGGGGCATGGAACACTGAAGCTTTCTTT.